This T cell receptor beta chain was profiled in a study of T cell responses to AZD1222 COVID-19 vaccine. General observations from the study: Unmutated variant regions are reportedly targeted by nearly half of spike-specific TCRs.

Notes on this clone: Its matching antigen is unknown.

Clones were sequenced by immunoSEQ multiplex PCR, and TCRdb holds only the in-frame ones, with some missing. The sample yields approximately 42,000 clones, about 91% seen once. CDR1 and CDR2 (germline): MGHRA, YSYEKL. The CDR3 is 16 amino acids. V dropped 0 bases and J dropped 8 bases, with 17 bases sitting between them. This chain connects TRBV4-1 to TRBJ2-1; D is unclear. Sample: peripheral blood, taken 28 days after the second AZD1222 dose. The source is an adult who received the AZD1222 COVID-19 vaccine. The DNA of the CDR3 is TGCGCCAGCAGCCAAGATTGGAGCGAAGGTTCATATGAGCAGTTCTTC. It yields the protein CASSQDWSEGSYEQFF.